This TCR beta chain was identified during a study of metastatic and nonmetastatic thyroid tumors. Across the study: Comparison of repertoires was carried out across blood and tumor or nodule tissue from malignant and benign thyroid patients. Regarding the study as a whole: Versus benign nodules, malignant thyroid tumors reportedly had significantly higher TCR beta diversity, in blood and tumor.

Treatment of any kind had been given to no patient before thyroid surgery. The authors' processing: The study built a papillary thyroid cancer distant-metastasis classifier from CDR3 differences across clinicopathological groups. TCRdb reprocessed the PCR reads using MiXCR. The V and J calls were determined by TCRdb, not by the authors. Among more than 20,000 clones, around an eighth were seen once, and the ten largest hold approximately 24%. This clone was recorded many times. Its specificity is not known. This CDR3 is built from 14 residues. V was shortened by 7 bases and J by 1 base, with 13 bases between the two germline ends. Germline CDR1 and CDR2: MDHEN and SYDVKM.

This rearrangement joins TRBV28 to TRBJ1-1; D may be TRBD1 (5 bases). Sequencing was carried out using blood. The clonotype was recovered from a female donor with papillary thyroid cancer or a benign thyroid nodule (not recorded which). Some clones in this sample may be carry-over from other donors' samples. The CDR3 here is CASTLGVGNTEAFF. CDR3 sequence (DNA): TGTGCCAGCACCCTGGGGGTGGGGAACACTGAAGCTTTCTTT.